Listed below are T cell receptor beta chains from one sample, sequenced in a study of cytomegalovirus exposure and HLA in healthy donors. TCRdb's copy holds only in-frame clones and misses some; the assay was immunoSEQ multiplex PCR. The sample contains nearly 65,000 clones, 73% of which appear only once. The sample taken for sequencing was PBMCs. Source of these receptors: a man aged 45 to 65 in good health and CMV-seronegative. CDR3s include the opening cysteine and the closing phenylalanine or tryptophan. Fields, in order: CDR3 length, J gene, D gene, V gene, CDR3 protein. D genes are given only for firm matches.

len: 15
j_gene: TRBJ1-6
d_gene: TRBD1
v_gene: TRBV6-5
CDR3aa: CASSGGTGENSPLHF

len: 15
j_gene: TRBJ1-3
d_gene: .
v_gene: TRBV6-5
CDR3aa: CASSLLGGSGNTIYF

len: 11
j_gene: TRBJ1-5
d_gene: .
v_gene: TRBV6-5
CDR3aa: CASSYSAGGHF

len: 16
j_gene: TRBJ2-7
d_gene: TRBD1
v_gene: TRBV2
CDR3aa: CASSEDPGQVTYEQYF

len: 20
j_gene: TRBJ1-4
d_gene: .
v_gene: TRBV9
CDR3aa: CASSVDPHRGYSEGNEKLFF

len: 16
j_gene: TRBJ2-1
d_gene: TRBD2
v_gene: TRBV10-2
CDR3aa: CASNRLAGEFGNEQFF

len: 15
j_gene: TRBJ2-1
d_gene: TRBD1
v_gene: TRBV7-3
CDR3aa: CASSQETGPYNEQFF

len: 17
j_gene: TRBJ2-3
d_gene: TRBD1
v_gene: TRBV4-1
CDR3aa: CASSQDREGTDTDTQYF

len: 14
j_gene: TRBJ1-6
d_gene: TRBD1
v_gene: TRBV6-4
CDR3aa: CASSDLWTGETLHF

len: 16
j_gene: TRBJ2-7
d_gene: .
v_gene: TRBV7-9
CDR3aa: CSSTGLSGGPTYEQYF

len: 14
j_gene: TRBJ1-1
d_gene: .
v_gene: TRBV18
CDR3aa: CASSPNTGITEAFF

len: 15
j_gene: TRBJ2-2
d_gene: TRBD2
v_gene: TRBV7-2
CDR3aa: CASSLQSGGIGELFF

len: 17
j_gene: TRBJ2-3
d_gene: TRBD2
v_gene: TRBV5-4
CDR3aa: CASGRLAGSEPTDTQYF

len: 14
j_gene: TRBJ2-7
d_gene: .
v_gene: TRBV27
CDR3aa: CASSFNPDNNEQYF

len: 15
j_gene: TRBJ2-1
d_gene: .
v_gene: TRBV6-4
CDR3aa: CASSDGGSSYNEQFF

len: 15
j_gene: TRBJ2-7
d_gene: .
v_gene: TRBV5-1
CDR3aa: CASSLADTLYYEQYF

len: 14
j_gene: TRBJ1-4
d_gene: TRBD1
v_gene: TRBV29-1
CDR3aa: CSVGQGAYNEKLFF

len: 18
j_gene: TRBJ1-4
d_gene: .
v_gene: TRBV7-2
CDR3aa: CASSPSLGRVGRNEKLFF

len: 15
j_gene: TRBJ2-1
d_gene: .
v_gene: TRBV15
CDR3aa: CATSRDRQGLNEQFF

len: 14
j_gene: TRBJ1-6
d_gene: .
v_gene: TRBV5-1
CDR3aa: CASSRTVGTSPLHF

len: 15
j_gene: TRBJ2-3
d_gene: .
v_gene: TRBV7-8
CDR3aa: CASSLEGGAGDTQYF

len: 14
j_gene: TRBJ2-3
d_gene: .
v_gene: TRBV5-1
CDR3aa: CASSLSQGKDTQYF

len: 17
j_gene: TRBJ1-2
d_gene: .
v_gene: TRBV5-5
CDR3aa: CASSSRTGVLANYGYTF

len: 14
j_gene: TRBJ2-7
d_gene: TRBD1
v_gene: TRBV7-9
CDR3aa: CASSRDRVSYEQYF

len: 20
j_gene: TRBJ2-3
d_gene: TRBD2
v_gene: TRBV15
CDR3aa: CATSRDLSSGGHKDTDTQYF

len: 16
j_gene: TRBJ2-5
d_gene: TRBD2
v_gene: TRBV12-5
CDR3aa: CASTFRSSGGSGTQYF

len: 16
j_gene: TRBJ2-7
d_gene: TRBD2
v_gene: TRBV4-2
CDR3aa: CASSQDSGTSGYEQYF

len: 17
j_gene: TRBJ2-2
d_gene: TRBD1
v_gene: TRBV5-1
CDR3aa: CASSSAGTGGGSGELFF

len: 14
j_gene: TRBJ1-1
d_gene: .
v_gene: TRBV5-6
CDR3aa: CASRIQGLGTEAFF

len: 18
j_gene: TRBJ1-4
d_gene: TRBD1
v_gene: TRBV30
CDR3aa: CAWSSWVGQGSRGEKLFF

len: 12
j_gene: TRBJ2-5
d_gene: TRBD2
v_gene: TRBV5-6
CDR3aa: CASGGGVETQYF

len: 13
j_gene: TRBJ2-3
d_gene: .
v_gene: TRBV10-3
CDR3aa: CAISKGNTDTQYF

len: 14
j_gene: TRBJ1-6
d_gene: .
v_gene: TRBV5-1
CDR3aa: CASRERFYNSPLHF

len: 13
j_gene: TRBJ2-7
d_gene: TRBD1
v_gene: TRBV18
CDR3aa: CASSPTGIYEQYF

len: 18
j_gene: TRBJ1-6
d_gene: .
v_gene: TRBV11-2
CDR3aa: CASSLASPSSSYNSPLHF

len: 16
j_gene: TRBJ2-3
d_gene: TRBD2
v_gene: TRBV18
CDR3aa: CASSPRGGLSTDTQYF

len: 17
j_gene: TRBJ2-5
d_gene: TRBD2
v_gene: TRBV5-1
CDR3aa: CASSPGTSGFLQETQYF

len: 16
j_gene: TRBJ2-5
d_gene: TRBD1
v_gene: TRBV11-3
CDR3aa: CASSPYYRGPQETQYF

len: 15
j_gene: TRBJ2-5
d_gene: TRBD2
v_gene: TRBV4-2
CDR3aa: CASSQTSGGQETQYF

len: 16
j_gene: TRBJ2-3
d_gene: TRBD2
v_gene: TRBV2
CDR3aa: CASSERGGGRTDTQYF

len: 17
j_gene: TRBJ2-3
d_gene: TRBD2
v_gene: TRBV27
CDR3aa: CASSFVGATSGGDTQYF

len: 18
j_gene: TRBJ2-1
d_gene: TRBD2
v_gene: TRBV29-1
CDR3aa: CSVDGGRPGGGLYNEQFF

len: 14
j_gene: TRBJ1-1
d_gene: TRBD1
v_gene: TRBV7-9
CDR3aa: CASSRDRGNTEAFF

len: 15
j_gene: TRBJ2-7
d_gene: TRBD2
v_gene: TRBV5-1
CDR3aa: CASFPGGGSSYEQYF

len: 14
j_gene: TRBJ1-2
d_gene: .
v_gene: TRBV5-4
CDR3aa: CASSLFGRYYGYTF

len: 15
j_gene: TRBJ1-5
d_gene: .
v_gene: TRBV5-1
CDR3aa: CASTPGEGSGEPQHF

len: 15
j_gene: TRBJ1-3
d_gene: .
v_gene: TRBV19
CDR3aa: CASSVAHGGGNTIYF

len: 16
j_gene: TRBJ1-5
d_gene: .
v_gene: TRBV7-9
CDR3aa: CASSSSGWVSNQPQHF

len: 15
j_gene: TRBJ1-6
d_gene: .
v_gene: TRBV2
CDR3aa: CASSEGSNSNSPLHF

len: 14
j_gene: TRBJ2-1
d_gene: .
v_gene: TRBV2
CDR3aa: CASSETGGRNGQFF

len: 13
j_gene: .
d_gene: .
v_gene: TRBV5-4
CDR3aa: CASSLVGSYEQYF

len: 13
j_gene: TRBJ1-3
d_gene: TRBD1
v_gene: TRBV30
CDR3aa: CAWSEGAGNTIYF